Listed here are 10 T cell receptor beta chains from one sample, sequenced in a study of a mutant IDH1 vaccine in newly diagnosed glioma. Clones were sequenced by immunoSEQ multiplex PCR, and TCRdb holds only the in-frame ones, with some missing. The sample yields about 38,000 clones, 75% to 80% seen once. The time point here: week 5, during vaccination. Each dose delivered 300 ug of mutant IDH1 20-mer peptide subcutaneously with imiquimod. Antigen specificity for these receptors is unknown. The source material was PBMCs, sampled from a glioma patient whose treatment included an IDH1 peptide vaccine. The origin of the receptors is a man aged 35 to 55 with glioma.

The chain combines TRBV6-1 with TRBJ2-7; TRBD1 might be the D (6 bases). CDR3 length equals 14 residues. V shed 8 bases and J shed 2 bases, with 16 bases lying between them. CDR1 and CDR2 (germline): MNHNS, SASEGT. The CDR3 DNA sequence: TGTGCCAGCCCCAAGGGTAAGGGGGCCTACGAGCAGTACTTC. Protein: CASPKGKGAYEQYF.

This clone is labeled as medium-sized. The chain combines TRBV7-2 with TRBJ1-2; D not certain. Germline values: CDR1 SGHTA, CDR2 FQGNSA. CDR3 size: 14 residues. The ends were cut back, 1 base at V and 4 bases at J, with 10 bases in the middle. The chain's CDR3 is CASSLGFKGYGYTF. The CDR3 DNA follows: TGTGCCAGCAGCTTAGGATTTAAGGGCTATGGCTACACCTTC.

The V gene is TRBV4-2, the J gene TRBJ2-7; perhaps TRBD2 as D (6 bases). The ends were cut back, 0 bases at V and 5 bases at J, with 11 bases in the middle. Germline CDR1 LGHNA, CDR2 YNFKEQ. The length of the CDR3 is 14 residues. This CDR3 is CASSQDWRGNEQYF. The DNA of the CDR3 is TGTGCCAGCAGCCAAGACTGGCGGGGTAACGAGCAGTACTTC.

In this sample, this clone turned up once. The chain has TRBV2 and TRBJ2-3; D is unresolved. CDR1 and CDR2 (germline): SNHLY, FYNNEI. The CDR3 contains 13 residues. Trimming pared 10 bases from V and 2 bases from J, leaving 13 bases between. Here the CDR3 reads CATNGVFTDTQYF. The CDR3 region has the DNA TGTGCCACCAATGGGGTATTCACAGATACGCAGTATTTT.

The gene calls are TRBV5-6 and TRBJ1-2, with D uncertain. The V end was cut by 2 bases, the J end by 0 bases, with 11 bases between. This CDR3 spans 15 amino acids. In germline, CDR1 is SGHDT, CDR2 YYEEEE. The CDR3 sequence is CASSFSHGTNYGYTF. The CDR3 nucleotides are TGTGCCAGCAGCTTTAGTCACGGCACTAACTATGGCTACACCTTC.

V gene TRBV19 combines with J gene TRBJ1-3; no clear D. Germline V CDR1 and CDR2: LNHDA, SQIVND (reference sequence). Trimming cost V 4 bases and J 1 base, with 8 bases left between them. The CDR3 is 14 amino acids. The CDR3 DNA reads as TGTGCCAGTAGTACTATACAATCTGGAAACACCATATATTTT. Its translation is CASSTIQSGNTIYF.

The V and J genes are TRBV10-1 and TRBJ2-6; the D gene is possibly TRBD2 (6 bases). The CDR3 is 15 amino acids. Germline CDR1 reads WNHNN; CDR2 reads SYGVQD (reference sequence). V was cut by 3 bases and J by 1 base, with 7 bases left in between. CDR3 region: CASSDGGSGANVLTF. The DNA of the CDR3 is TGCGCCAGCAGTGACGGGGGTTCTGGGGCCAACGTCCTGACTTTC.

V and J are TRBV5-1 and TRBJ2-7; 8 bases fit TRBD1. The CDR3 has 14 residues. Trimming cost V 6 bases and J 5 bases; bases outside gene matches: 10. The V gene's germline CDR1 is SGHRS and CDR2 YFSETQ. CDR3 sequence reads: CASTFDRGGDEQYF. Written as DNA, the CDR3 is TGCGCCAGCACTTTTGACAGGGGTGGAGACGAGCAGTACTTC.

The V gene is TRBV10-3, the J gene TRBJ1-6; D not certain. The length of the CDR3 is 14 residues. Germline assignment: CDR1 ENHRY and CDR2 SYGVKD. Between the trimmed V and J ends, which lost 4 bases and 6 bases, there was a span of 10 bases. The CDR3 loop is CAISVGPINSPLHF. The CDR3, as DNA: TGTGCCATCAGTGTGGGCCCGATTAATTCACCCCTCCACTTT.

The rearrangement joins TRBV10-2 to TRBJ1-5; tentatively, D is TRBD1 (6 bases). The CDR3 totals 13 residues. With 7 bases removed from V and 11 bases from J, the gap between germline ends came to 18 bases. Germline V gene lookup returns CDR1 WSHSY and CDR2 SAAADI. CDR3 region: CASTLGHRESQHF. CDR3 DNA sequence: TGCGCCAGCACCCTTGGACACAGGGAGTCCCAGCATTTT.